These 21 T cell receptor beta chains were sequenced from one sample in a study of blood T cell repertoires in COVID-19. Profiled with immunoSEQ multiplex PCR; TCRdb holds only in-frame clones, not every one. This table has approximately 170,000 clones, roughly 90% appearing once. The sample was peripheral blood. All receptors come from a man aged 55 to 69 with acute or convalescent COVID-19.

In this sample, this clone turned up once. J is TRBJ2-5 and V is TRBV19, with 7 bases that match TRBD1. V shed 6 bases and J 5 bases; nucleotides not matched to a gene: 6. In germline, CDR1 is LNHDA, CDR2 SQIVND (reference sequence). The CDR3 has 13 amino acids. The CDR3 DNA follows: TGTGCCAGTAGGGGACAGCCCGGGGAGACCCAGTACTTC. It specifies CASRGQPGETQYF.

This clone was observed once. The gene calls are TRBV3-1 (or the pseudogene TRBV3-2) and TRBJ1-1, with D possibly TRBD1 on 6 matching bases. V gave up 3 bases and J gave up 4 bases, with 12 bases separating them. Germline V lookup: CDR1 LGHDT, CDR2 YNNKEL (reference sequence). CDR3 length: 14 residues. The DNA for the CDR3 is TGTGCCAGCAGCCAGGCGACAGGACCCACTGAAGCTTTCTTT. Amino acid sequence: CASSQATGPTEAFF.

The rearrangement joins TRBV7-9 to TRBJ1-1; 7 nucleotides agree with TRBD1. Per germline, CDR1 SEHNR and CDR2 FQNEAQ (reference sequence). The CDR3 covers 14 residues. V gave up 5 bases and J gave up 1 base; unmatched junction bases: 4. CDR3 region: CASSPGQKNTEAFF. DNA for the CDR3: TGTGCCAGCAGCCCGGGACAGAAGAACACTGAAGCTTTCTTT.

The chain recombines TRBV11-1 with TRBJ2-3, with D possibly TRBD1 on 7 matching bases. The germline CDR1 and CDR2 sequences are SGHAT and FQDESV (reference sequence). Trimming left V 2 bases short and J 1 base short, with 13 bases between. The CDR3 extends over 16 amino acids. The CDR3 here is CASSLRRRGGTDTQYF. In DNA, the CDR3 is TGTGCCAGCAGCTTACGTCGCAGGGGGGGCACAGATACGCAGTATTTT.

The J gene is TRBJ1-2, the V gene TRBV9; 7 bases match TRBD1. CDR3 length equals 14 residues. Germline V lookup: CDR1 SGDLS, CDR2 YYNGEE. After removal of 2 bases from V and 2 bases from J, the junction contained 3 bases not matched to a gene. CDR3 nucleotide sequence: TGTGCCAGCAGCGTCCGGGACAGCAACTATGGCTACACCTTC. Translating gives CASSVRDSNYGYTF.

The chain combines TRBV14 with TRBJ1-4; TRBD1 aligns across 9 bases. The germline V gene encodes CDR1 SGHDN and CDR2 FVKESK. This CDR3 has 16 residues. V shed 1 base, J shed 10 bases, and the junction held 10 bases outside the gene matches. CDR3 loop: CASSQVTGQGRGKLFF. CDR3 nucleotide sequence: TGTGCCAGCAGCCAAGTAACGGGACAGGGTCGGGGAAAACTGTTTTTT. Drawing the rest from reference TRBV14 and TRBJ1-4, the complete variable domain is EAGVTQFPSHSVIEKGQTVTLRCDPISGHDNLYWYRRVMGKEIKFLLHFVKESKQDESGMPNNRFLAERTGGTYSTLKVQPAELEDSGVYFCASSQVTGQGRGKLFFGSGTQLSVL.

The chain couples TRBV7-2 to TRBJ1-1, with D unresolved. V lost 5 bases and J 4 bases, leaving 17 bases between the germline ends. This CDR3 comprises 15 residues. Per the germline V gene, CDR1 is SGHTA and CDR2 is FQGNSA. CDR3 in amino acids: CASSRGVIASTEAFF. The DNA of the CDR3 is TGTGCCAGCAGCCGGGGAGTTATAGCTAGCACTGAAGCTTTCTTT.

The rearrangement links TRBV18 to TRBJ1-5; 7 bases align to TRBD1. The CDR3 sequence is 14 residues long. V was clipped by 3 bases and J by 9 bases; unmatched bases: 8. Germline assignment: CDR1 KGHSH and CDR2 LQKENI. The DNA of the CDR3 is TGTGCCAGCTCACCCCAAGGGCGACAGGGGCCCCAGCATTTT. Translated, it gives CASSPQGRQGPQHF.

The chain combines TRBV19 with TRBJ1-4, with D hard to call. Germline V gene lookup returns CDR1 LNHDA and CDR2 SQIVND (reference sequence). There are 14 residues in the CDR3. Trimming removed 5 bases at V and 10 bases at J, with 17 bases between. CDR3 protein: CASSPRSPGVKLFF. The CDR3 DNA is TGTGCCAGTAGTCCCCGGAGTCCGGGAGTAAAACTGTTTTTT.

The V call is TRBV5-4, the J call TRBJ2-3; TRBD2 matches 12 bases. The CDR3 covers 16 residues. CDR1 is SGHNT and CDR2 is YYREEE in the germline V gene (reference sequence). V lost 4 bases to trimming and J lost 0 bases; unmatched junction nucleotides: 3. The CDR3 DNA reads TGTGCCAGCAGCACGGGACTAGCGGGTAGCACAGATACGCAGTATTTT. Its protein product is CASSTGLAGSTDTQYF.

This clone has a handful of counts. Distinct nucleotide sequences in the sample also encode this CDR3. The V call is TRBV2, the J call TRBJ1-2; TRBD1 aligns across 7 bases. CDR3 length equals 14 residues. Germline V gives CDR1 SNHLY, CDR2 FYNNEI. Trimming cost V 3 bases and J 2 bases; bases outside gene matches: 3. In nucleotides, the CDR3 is TGTGCCAGCAGTGAGACAGGGCAAAACTATGGCTACACCTTC. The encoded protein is CASSETGQNYGYTF.

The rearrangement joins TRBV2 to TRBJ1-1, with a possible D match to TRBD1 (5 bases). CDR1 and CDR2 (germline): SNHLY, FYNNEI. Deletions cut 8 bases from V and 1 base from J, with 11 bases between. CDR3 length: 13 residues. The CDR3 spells CASSREANTEAFF. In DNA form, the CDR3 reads TGTGCCAGCTCCAGGGAGGCGAACACTGAAGCTTTCTTT.

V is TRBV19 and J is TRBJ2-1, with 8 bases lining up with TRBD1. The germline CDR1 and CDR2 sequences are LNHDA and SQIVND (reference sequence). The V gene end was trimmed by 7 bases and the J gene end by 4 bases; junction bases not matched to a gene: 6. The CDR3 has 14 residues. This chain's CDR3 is CASTRTGFYNEQFF. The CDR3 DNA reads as TGTGCCAGTACCCGGACAGGGTTTTACAATGAGCAGTTCTTC.

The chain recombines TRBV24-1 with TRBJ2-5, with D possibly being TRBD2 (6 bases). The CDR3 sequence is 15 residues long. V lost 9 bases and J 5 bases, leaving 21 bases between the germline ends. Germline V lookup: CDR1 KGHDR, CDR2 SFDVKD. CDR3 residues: CATGGAGPEGETQYF. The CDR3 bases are TGTGCCACCGGAGGGGCAGGGCCAGAGGGGGAGACCCAGTACTTC.

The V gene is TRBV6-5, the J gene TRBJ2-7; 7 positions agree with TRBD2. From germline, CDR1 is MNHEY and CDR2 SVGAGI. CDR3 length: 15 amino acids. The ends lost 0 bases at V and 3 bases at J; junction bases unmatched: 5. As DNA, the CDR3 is TGTGCCAGCAGTTACTCGTGGGGGGGGTACTACGAGCAGTACTTC. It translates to CASSYSWGGYYEQYF.

DNA of the CDR3: TGTGCCAGTAGTCGAAGGGGGCCCAATCCCTACAATGAGCAGTTCTTC. Amino acid sequence: CASSRRGPNPYNEQFF. The chain has TRBV19 and TRBJ2-1, with 7 bases matching TRBD1. The V gene end was trimmed by 5 bases and the J gene end by 2 bases; junction bases not matched to a gene: 9. CDR1 and CDR2 (germline): LNHDA, SQIVND (reference sequence). CDR3 length equals 16 residues.

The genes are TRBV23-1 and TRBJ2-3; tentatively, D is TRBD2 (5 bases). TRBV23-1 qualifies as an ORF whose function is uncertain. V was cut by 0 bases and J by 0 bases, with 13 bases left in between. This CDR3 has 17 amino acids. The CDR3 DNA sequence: TGCGCCAGCAGTCAATCAGGACTTTTTTCTAGCACAGATACGCAGTATTTT. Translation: CASSQSGLFSSTDTQYF.

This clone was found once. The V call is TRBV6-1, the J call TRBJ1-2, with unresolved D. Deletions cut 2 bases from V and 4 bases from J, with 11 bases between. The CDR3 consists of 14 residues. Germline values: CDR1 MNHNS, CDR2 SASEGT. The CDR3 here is CASSERGIGYGYTF. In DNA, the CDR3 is TGTGCCAGCAGTGAACGGGGTATAGGCTATGGCTACACCTTC.

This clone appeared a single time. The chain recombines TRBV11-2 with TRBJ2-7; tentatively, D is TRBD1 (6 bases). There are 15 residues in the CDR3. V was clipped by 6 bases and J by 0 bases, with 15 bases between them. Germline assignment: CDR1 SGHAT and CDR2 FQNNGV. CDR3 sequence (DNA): TGTGCCAGCAGTTGGACAGCCTCCAGCTCCTACGAGCAGTACGTC. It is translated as CASSWTASSSYEQYV.

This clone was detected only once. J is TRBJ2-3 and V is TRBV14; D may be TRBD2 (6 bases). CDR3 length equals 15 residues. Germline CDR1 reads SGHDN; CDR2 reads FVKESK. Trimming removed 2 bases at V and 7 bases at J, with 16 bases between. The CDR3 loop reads CASSQPGRRRNTQYF. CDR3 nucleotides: TGTGCCAGCAGCCAACCCGGGAGACGGCGAAATACGCAGTATTTT.

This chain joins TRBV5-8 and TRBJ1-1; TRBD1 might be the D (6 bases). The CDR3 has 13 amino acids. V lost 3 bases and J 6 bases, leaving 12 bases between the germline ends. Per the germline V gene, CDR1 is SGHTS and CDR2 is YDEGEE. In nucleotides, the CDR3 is TGTGCCAGCAGCTGGGACACGGGGTCTGAAGCTTTCTTT. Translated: CASSWDTGSEAFF.